This T cell receptor beta chain was sequenced in a study of blood T cell repertoires in COVID-19. Study-wide context: Samples came from the United States, Italy and Spain, spanning acute and convalescent COVID-19.

The ends were cut back, 0 bases at V and 5 bases at J, with 9 bases in the middle. The length of the CDR3 is 13 residues. The germline V gene encodes CDR1 SGDLS and CDR2 YYNGEE. Some clones are missing from TCRdb's copy, which holds only in-frame ones; the method was immunoSEQ multiplex PCR. The sample yields 170,000 or so clones, less than 90% seen once. Seattle participants joined during active infection and were tracked over time. The clonotype comes from a woman aged 65 to 85 with COVID-19, enrolled during active disease. The sample consisted of peripheral blood. The chain couples TRBV9 to TRBJ2-7; D is undetermined. DNA of the CDR3: TGTGCCAGCAGCGTAGGTGCTAGGCACGAGCAGTACTTC. It encodes CASSVGARHEQYF.